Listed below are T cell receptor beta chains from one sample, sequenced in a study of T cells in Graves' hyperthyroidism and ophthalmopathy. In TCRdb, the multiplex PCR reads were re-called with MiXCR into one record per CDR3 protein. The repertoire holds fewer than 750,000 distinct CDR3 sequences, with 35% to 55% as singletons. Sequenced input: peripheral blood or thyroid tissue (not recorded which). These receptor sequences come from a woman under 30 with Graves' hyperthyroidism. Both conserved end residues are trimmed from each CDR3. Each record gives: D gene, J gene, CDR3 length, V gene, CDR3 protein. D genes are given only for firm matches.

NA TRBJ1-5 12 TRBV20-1 SAREERGDQPQH
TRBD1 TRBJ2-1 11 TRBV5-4 ASSGDSYNEQF
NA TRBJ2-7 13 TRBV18 ASSLLGVSSYEQY
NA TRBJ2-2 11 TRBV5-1 ASSPRTNGEQF
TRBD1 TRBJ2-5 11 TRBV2 ASRQGGEETQY
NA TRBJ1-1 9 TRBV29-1 SVETGPEAF
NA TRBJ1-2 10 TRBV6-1 ASSLGQVGYT
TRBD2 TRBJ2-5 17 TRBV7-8 ASSRRGTSGWPPQETQY
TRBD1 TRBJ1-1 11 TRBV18 ASSQGAETEAF
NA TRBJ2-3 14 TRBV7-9 ASSLVNGTSTDTQY
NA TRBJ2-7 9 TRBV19 ASRAGTVTY
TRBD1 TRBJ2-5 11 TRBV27 ASSWDRRETQY
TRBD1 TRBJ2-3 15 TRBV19 ASSSRQGARSTDTQY
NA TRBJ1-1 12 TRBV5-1 ASSFSSPTTEAF
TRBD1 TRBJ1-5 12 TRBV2 ASSESGQNQPQH
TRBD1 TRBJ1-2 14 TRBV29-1 SVANITYNRGAGYT
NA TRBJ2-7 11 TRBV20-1 SANTGLTYEQC
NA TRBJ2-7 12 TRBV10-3 AISESSGTNEQY
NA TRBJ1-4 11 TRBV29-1 SVTRDVNEKLF
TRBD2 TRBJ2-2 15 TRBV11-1 ASSSRAGKGGGGELF
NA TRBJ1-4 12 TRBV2 ASSDGTKVGKLF
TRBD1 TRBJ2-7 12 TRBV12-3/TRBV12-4 ASREGQADYEQY
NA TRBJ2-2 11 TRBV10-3 AGGQTNTGELF
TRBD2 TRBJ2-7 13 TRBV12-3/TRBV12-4 ASSFLAGGTFEQY
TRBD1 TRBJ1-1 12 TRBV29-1 SVDTGTGGTEAF
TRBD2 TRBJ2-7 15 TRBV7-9 ASSLISGSRKSYEQY
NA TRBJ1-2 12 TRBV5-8 ASSQTGAGMDYT
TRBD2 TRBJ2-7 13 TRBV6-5 ASRPLAGGDYEQY
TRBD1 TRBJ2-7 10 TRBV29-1 SGRTGGHEQY
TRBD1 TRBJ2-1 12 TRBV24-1 ATSDTGVYNEQF
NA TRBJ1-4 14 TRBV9 ASSVLGLGTNEKLF
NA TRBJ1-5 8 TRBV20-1 SARLGTQH
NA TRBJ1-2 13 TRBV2 ASSEAGAAFFGYT
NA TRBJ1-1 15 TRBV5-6 ASSLKFHERMNTEAF
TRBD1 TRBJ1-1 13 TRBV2 ASREGQGARTEAF
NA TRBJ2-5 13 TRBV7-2 ASSSWGFGGETQY
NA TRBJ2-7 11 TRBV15 ATSSRTIGEQY
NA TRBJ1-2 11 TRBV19 ASRDLGNYGYT
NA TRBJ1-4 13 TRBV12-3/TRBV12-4 ASSPGRVSEEKLF
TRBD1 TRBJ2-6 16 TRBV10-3 AISEPGGGYSGANVLT
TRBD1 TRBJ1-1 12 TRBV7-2 ASSFGQGSTEAF
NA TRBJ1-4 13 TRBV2 ASRGTVATNEKLF
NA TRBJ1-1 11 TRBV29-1 SVPGARNTEAF
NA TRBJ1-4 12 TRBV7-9 ASSSSGWDEKLF
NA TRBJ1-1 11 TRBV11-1 ASSFGRYTEAF
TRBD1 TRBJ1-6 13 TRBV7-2 ASSLVGTGHSPLH
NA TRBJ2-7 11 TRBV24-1 ATSDRGPLEQY
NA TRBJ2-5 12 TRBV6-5 ASSYSIPGETQY
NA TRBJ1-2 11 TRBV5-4 ASSLAGGHGYT
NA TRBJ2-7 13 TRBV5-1 ASSLAQGWVYEQY
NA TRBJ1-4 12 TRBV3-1 ASSQEGGLAKLF